The 21 T cell receptor beta chains below all came from one sample that was sequenced in a study of T cell clones after liver transplantation. Repertoires were generated with immunoSEQ multiplex PCR, while TCRdb's copy carries only in-frame clones and drops some. The repertoire holds tens of thousands of clones, with more than 75% as singletons. Sample: CD4+ T cells from blood, taken before liver transplant. All receptors come from a human donor who received a liver transplant.

This sequence joins TRBV30 and TRBJ2-3; D perhaps matches TRBD2 (6 bases). Trimming shortened V by 4 bases and J by 6 bases, and 14 bases separated the two germline ends. The CDR3 has 13 amino acids. Germline V CDR1 and CDR2: GTSNPN, SVGIG (reference sequence). CDR3 sequence: CAWNKRERDTQYF. The CDR3 nucleotides read TGTGCCTGGAATAAACGGGAGCGGGATACGCAGTATTTT.

The chain employs TRBV14 and TRBJ2-3, with D perhaps matching TRBD2 (5 bases). CDR3 length: 14 residues. Germline V lookup: CDR1 SGHDN, CDR2 FVKESK. Trimming took off 1 base at V and 3 bases at J, with 8 bases between the two ends. DNA of the CDR3: TGTGCCAGCAGCCAAGTGGGGAGAACAGATACGCAGTATTTT. It translates to CASSQVGRTDTQYF.

The V call is TRBV28, the J call TRBJ2-3; D unresolved. CDR1 and CDR2 from the germline V gene are MDHEN and SYDVKM. Trimming shortened V by 1 base and J by 1 base, and 9 bases separated the two germline ends. The CDR3 is 15 amino acids. CDR3 in DNA: TGTGCCAGCAGTTTATCCACGGTTGGCACAGATACGCAGTATTTT. This codes for CASSLSTVGTDTQYF.

The chain has TRBV21-1 and TRBJ2-7; the table's D call TRBD2 went unverified against the DNA. TRBV21-1 is a pseudogene segment. CDR3 length: 17 residues. The CDR3 loop is CASSKVVRREREYEQYF. Here the CDR3 DNA reads TGTGCCAGCAGCAAAGTTGTTAGGCGGGAAAGGGAGTACGAGCAGTACTTC.

To note about this clone: The sample contains more than one DNA sequence encoding this CDR3. V usage is TRBV2 and J usage is TRBJ2-1; a weak D match, TRBD2 (5 bases). Trimming stripped 6 bases from V and 0 bases from J, with 6 bases between. Germline assignment: CDR1 SNHLY and CDR2 FYNNEI. The CDR3 is 13 residues long. The CDR3 reads CASRGSSYNEQFF. The CDR3 bases are TGTGCCAGCAGGGGGAGCTCCTACAATGAGCAGTTCTTC. Full variable domain (outside the CDR3, taken from reference TRBV2 and TRBJ2-1): EPEVTQTPSHQVTQMGQEVILRCVPISNHLYFYWYRQILGQKVEFLVSFYNNEISEKSEIFDDQFSVERPDGSNFTLKIRSTKLEDSAMYFCASRGSSYNEQFFGPGTRLTVL.

V is TRBV15 and J is TRBJ1-5; TRBD1 is a possible D gene (6 bases). Germline V lookup: CDR1 LNHNV, CDR2 YYDKDF (reference sequence). V lost 5 bases, J lost 6 bases, and 17 bases lay in between. The CDR3 has 15 residues. The CDR3 is CATSAGTLPGQPQHF. The CDR3 DNA sequence: TGTGCCACCAGCGCCGGGACACTTCCCGGTCAGCCCCAGCATTTT. The full variable domain, in which reference TRBV15 and TRBJ1-5 provide the parts outside the CDR3, is DAMVIQNPRYQVTQFGKPVTLSCSQTLNHNVMYWYQQKSSQAPKLLFHYYDKDFNNEADTPDNFQSRRPNTSFCFLDIRSPGLGDTAMYLCATSAGTLPGQPQHFGDGTRLSIL.

To note about this clone: One end of the junction varies from germline; a read error may be responsible. CDR3 DNA: TGCGCCAGCACTGAGACTAGCGGGAAAAACATTCAGTACTTC. It specifies CASTETSGKNIQYF. The chain combines TRBV10-2 with TRBJ2-4; 10 bases map to TRBD2. The CDR3 runs to 14 residues. Germline CDR1 is WSHSY and CDR2 is SAAADI.

This rearrangement joins TRBV10-2 to TRBJ2-1; 10 bases line up with TRBD2. This CDR3 comprises 14 residues. The germline gives CDR1 WSHSY, CDR2 SAAADI. Trimming at V came to 7 bases and at J to 8 bases, leaving 8 bases not matched to a gene. Here the CDR3 reads CASTLSGRDHEQFF. Written as DNA, the CDR3 is TGCGCCAGCACCCTAAGCGGGAGGGATCATGAGCAGTTCTTC.

CDR3: CASSPGVETQYF. CDR3 sequence (DNA): TGTGCCAGCAGCCCCGGGGTTGAGACCCAGTACTTC. This rearrangement joins TRBV6-5 to TRBJ2-5; perhaps TRBD2 as D (5 bases). V was trimmed by 6 bases and J by 5 bases, leaving 10 bases between them. CDR3 size: 12 residues. Germline V lookup: CDR1 MNHEY, CDR2 SVGAGI.

The chain links TRBV19 to TRBJ2-5; the D gene is possibly TRBD1 (6 bases). The CDR3 covers 15 residues. Trimming removed 5 bases at V and 5 bases at J, with 18 bases between. The V gene's germline CDR1 is LNHDA and CDR2 SQIVND (reference sequence). CDR3 sequence: CASSALGDMRETQYF. The CDR3 DNA reads as TGTGCCAGTAGTGCACTAGGGGACATGAGGGAGACCCAGTACTTC.

Concerning this clone: The same CDR3 arises from other DNA sequences in this sample as well. The rearrangement uses TRBV19 and TRBJ1-1, with TRBD1 matching 9 bases. The germline V gene encodes CDR1 LNHDA and CDR2 SQIVND (reference sequence). J gave up 2 bases and V 3 bases, and 4 bases lay outside the gene matches. The CDR3 is 15 residues long. The CDR3 DNA follows: TGTGCCAGTAGTATGCGGGGACAGGGAAACACTGAAGCTTTCTTT. It is translated as CASSMRGQGNTEAFF.

V usage is TRBV18 and J usage is TRBJ1-1; D call uncertain. Per the germline V gene, CDR1 is KGHSH and CDR2 is LQKENI. This CDR3 spans 16 amino acids. V lost 2 bases to trimming and J lost 1 base, with 14 bases between them. Here the CDR3 DNA reads TGTGCCAGCTCACCATTTGGAGGAGTGGGGAACACTGAAGCTTTCTTT. This gives the protein CASSPFGGVGNTEAFF. Filled out from reference TRBV18 and TRBJ1-1, the complete variable domain reads NAGVMQNPRHLVRRRGQEARLRCSPMKGHSHVYWYRQLPEEGLKFMVYLQKENIIDESGMPKERFSAEFPKEGPSILRIQQVVRGDSAAYFCASSPFGGVGNTEAFFGQGTRLTVV.

This chain links TRBV5-4 with TRBJ2-3, with TRBD2 matching over 7 bases. Looked up from germline, CDR1 is SGHNT and CDR2 is YYREEE (reference sequence). CDR3 length: 13 residues. The V gene end was trimmed by 4 bases and the J gene end by 5 bases; junction bases not matched to a gene: 4. The DNA of the CDR3 is TGTGCCAGCAGCGCACTAGCGAGAGATACGCAGTATTTT. Its protein is CASSALARDTQYF.

This rearrangement joins TRBV7-2 to TRBJ2-5; D possibly corresponds to TRBD1 (5 bases). V lost 4 bases to trimming and J lost 7 bases, with 16 bases between them. The CDR3 extends over 14 amino acids. Germline V gene sequence: CDR1 SGHTA, CDR2 FQGNSA. CDR3 DNA sequence: TGTGCCAGCAGCTACAACCAGGGCGATGTGACCCAGTACTTC. This sequence encodes CASSYNQGDVTQYF.

J is TRBJ2-1 and V is TRBV18; D gene unclear. The V end was cut by 6 bases, the J end by 5 bases, with 23 bases between. The CDR3 has 17 residues. Germline assignment: CDR1 KGHSH and CDR2 LQKENI. The CDR3 bases are TGTGCCAGCTCCACCACTCGTTCACTTGGGCGTGACAATGAGCAGTTCTTC. This codes for CASSTTRSLGRDNEQFF.

The J gene is TRBJ1-2, the V gene TRBV7-8, with 9 bases fitting TRBD1. V lost 1 base and J lost 8; bases outside the gene matches: 8. CDR1 is SGHVS, CDR2 FQNEAQ, per germline. The length of the CDR3 is 15 residues. The CDR3: CASSLVGTGWEGYTF. CDR3 in DNA: TGTGCCAGCAGCTTAGTGGGGACAGGGTGGGAAGGCTACACCTTC.

V usage is TRBV28 and J usage is TRBJ2-3; D perhaps matches TRBD2 (6 bases). Germline CDR1 MDHEN, CDR2 SYDVKM. Trimming removed 8 bases at V and 6 bases at J, with 18 bases between. There are 14 residues in the CDR3. CDR3 protein: CASGQRRGGDTQYF. CDR3 nucleotide sequence: TGTGCCAGCGGCCAAAGGAGGGGCGGGGATACGCAGTATTTT.

The rearrangement links TRBV19 to TRBJ1-1, with D maybe TRBD1 (6 bases). Trimming pared 1 base from V and 0 bases from J, leaving 15 bases between. Germline CDR1 reads LNHDA; CDR2 reads SQIVND (reference sequence). The CDR3 covers 17 residues. In DNA, the CDR3 is TGTGCCAGTAGTATAGGAGGAGGTGGACAGATGAACACTGAAGCTTTCTTT. Protein product: CASSIGGGGQMNTEAFF.

The rearrangement uses TRBV21-1 and TRBJ2-1; TRBD1, the D gene given by the table, was not confirmed from the DNA. TRBV21-1 is classified as a pseudogene. This CDR3 region has 17 residues. CDR3 region: CASNDYVPGGRDNEQFF. The CDR3 DNA is TGTGCCAGCAACGATTATGTGCCAGGGGGCAGGGACAATGAGCAGTTCTTC.

This chain connects TRBV2 to TRBJ1-2; no clear D gene. V dropped 7 bases and J dropped 2 bases, with 14 bases sitting between them. Germline CDR1 SNHLY, CDR2 FYNNEI. The CDR3 length is 14 residues. DNA for the CDR3: TGTGCCAGCACAAGCCCAGGCCAAAACTATGGCTACACCTTC. As protein: CASTSPGQNYGYTF.

This chain connects TRBV5-1 to TRBJ2-3, with D perhaps TRBD1 (5 bases). This CDR3 comprises 14 residues. Trimming pared 3 bases from V and 4 bases from J, leaving 12 bases between. Germline-derived CDR1 and CDR2 are SGHRS and YFSETQ. CDR3 loop: CASSSQGQADTQYF. The CDR3, as DNA: TGCGCCAGCAGCTCCCAGGGTCAAGCAGATACGCAGTATTTT.